The entry below describes one T cell receptor beta chain. Its antigen is unknown. In the PCR, 60 Vbeta and 13 Jbeta primers were used. TCRdb keeps only in-frame clones here, not all; method: immunoSEQ multiplex PCR. This table has approximately 140,000 clones, 79% appearing once. This entry belongs to a study of cytomegalovirus exposure and HLA in healthy donors. Study context: There were some 380 genotyped donors. Of these, about 81% fell in the genetic ancestry cluster associated with self-reported Caucasian donors.

Germline CDR1 and CDR2: MGHRA and YSYEKL. Trimming removed 0 bases from V and 6 bases from J, with 15 bases in between. The CDR3 totals 16 residues. Study-level findings and limits: There were a few CMV-associated chains whose specificity for CMV antigens was confirmed in vitro. TCR beta chains associated with HLA were, in a later analysis, more clonally expanded than equally common others. According to an earlier analysis, most TCR beta V segments yielded productive rearrangements about 90% or about 30% of the time.

This receptor was obtained from a middle-aged woman in good health and CMV-seropositive. The specimen sequenced was PBMCs. The chain employs TRBV4-1 and TRBJ1-5; a possible D gene is TRBD1 (5 bases). The CDR3 reads CASSQDGGLTGQPQHF. For the CDR3, the DNA is TGCGCCAGCAGCCAAGACGGGGGTCTTACGGGTCAGCCCCAGCATTTT.